This T cell receptor beta chain derives from a study of CD8 T cells in ankylosing spondylitis. To note about this clonotype: Its cognate antigen is unknown.

Study conclusions and caveats: For ankylosing spondylitis blood, a TCR beta motif of eight or nine highly homologous variants appeared characteristic. In synovial fluid and blood from reactive arthritis, some motif variants were previously reported.

TCRdb called the 5' RACE reads again in MiXCR, with one record for every CDR3 protein. The sample carries 220,000 or so distinct CDR3 sequences, 15% to 20% recorded once. The clonotype comes from a male donor with ankylosing spondylitis. The specimen sequenced was blood, either unsorted or a sorted T cell fraction (not recorded which).

This chain's CDR3 is CASSQTGGERSYEQYF. CDR3 nucleotide sequence: TGCGCCAGCAGCCAAACTGGCGGGGAAAGGTCCTACGAGCAGTACTTC. This chain links TRBV4-1 with TRBJ2-7; TRBD2 might be the D (6 bases). This CDR3 comprises 16 residues. Germline V lookup: CDR1 MGHRA, CDR2 YSYEKL. Trimming cost V 2 bases and J 1 base, with 15 bases left between them.